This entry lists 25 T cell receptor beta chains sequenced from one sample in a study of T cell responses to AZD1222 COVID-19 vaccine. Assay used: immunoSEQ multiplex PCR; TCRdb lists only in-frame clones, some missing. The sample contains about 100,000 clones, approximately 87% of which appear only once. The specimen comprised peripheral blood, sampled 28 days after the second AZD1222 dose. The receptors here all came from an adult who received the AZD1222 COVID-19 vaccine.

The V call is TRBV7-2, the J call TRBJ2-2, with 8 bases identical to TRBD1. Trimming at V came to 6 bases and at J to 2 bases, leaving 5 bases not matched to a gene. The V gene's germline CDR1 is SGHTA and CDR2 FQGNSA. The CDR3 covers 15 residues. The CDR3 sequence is CASRGDRRNTGELFF. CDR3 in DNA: TGTGCCAGCAGGGGGGACAGGCGCAACACCGGGGAGCTGTTTTTT.

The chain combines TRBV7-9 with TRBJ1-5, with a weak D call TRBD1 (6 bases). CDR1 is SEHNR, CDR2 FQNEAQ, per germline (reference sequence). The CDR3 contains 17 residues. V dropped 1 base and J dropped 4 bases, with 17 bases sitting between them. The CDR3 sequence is CASSLDRWGHPNQPQHF. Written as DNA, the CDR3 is TGTGCCAGCAGCTTAGATAGATGGGGACACCCTAATCAGCCCCAGCATTTT.

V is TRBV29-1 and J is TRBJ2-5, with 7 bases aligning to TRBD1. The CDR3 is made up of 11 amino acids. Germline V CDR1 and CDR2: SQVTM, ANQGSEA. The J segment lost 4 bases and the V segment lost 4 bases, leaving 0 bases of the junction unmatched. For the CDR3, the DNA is TGCAGCGTTGCAGGGGGAGAGACCCAGTACTTC. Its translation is CSVAGGETQYF.

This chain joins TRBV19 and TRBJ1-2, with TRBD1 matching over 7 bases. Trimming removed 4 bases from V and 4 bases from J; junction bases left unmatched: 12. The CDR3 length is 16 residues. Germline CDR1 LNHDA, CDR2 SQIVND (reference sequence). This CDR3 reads CASSNPPGTVFYGYTF. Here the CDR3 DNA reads TGTGCCAGTAGTAACCCACCCGGGACAGTCTTCTATGGCTACACCTTC. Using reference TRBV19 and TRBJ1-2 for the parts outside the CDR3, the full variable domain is DGGITQSPKYLFRKEGQNVTLSCEQNLNHDAMYWYRQDPGQGLRLIYYSQIVNDFQKGDIAEGYSVSREKKESFPLTVTSAQKNPTAFYLCASSNPPGTVFYGYTFGSGTRLTVV.

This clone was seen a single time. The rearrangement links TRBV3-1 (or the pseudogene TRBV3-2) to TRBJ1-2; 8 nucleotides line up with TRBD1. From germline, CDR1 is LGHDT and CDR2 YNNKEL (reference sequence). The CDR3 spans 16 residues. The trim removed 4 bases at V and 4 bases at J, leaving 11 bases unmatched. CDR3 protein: CASSRHGTGDIYGYTF. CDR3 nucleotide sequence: TGTGCCAGCAGCCGGCACGGGACAGGAGACATCTATGGCTACACCTTC.

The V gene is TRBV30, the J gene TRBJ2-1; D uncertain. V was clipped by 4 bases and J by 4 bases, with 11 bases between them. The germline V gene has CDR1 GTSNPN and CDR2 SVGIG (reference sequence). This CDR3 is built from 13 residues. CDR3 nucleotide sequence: TGTGCCTGGAAGCTGCTAATGTACAATGAGCAGTTCTTC. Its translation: CAWKLLMYNEQFF.

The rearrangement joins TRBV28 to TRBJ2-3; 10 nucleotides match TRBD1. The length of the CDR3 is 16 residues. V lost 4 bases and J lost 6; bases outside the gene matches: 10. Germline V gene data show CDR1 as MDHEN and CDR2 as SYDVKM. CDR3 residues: CASSSLMTGGRDTQYF. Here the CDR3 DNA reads TGTGCCAGCAGTTCCCTGATGACAGGGGGCAGGGATACGCAGTATTTT.

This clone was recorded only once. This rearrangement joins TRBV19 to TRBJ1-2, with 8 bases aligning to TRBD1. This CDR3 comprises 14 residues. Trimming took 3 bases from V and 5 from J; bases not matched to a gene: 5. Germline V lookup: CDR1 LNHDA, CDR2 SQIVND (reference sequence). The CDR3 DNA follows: TGTGCCAGTAGTATCGACAGGGGCGGATATGGCTACACCTTC. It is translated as CASSIDRGGYGYTF.

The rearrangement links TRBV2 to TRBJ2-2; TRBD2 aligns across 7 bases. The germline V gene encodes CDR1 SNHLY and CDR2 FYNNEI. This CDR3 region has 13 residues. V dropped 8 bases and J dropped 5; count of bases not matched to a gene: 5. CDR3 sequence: CASQMGGTGELFF. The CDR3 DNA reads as TGTGCCAGCCAAATGGGGGGGACCGGGGAGCTGTTTTTT.

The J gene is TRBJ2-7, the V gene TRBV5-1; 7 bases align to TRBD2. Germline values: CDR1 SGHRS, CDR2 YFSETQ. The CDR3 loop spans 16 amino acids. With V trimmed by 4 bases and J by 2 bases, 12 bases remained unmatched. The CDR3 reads CASSTGGAGFPYEQYF. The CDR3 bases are TGCGCCAGCAGCACCGGAGGAGCGGGGTTCCCCTACGAGCAGTACTTC.

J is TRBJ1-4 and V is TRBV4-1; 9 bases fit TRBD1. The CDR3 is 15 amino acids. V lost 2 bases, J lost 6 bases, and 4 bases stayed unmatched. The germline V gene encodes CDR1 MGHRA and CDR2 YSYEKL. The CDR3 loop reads CASSQITGGYEKLFF. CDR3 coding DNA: TGCGCCAGCAGCCAAATAACAGGGGGCTATGAAAAACTGTTTTTT.

The CDR3 bases are TGTGCCACCAGCAGAGATCGGACAGCAGGAAACACCATATATTTT. This translates into CATSRDRTAGNTIYF. This chain uses TRBV15 with TRBJ1-3; TRBD1 is a possible D gene (6 bases). CDR3 length: 15 residues. CDR1 LNHNV and CDR2 YYDKDF come from the germline V gene (reference sequence). Trimming left V 0 bases short and J 4 bases short, with 10 bases between. Full variable domain (remainder filled in from reference TRBV15 and TRBJ1-3): DAMVIQNPRYQVTQFGKPVTLSCSQTLNHNVMYWYQQKSSQAPKLLFHYYDKDFNNEADTPDNFQSRRPNTSFCFLDIRSPGLGDTAMYLCATSRDRTAGNTIYFGEGSWLTVV.

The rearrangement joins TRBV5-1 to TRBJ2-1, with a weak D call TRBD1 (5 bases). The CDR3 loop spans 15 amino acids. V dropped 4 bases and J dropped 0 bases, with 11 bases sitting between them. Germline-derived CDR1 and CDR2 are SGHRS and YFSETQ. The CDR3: CASSVNRISYNEQFF. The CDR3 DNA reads TGCGCCAGCAGCGTGAACAGGATCTCCTACAATGAGCAGTTCTTC.

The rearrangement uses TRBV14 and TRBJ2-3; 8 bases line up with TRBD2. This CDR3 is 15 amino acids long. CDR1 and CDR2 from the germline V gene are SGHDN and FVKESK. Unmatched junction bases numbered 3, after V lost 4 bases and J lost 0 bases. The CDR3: CASSLIAGSTDTQYF. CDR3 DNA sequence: TGTGCCAGCAGCCTAATAGCGGGGAGCACAGATACGCAGTATTTT.

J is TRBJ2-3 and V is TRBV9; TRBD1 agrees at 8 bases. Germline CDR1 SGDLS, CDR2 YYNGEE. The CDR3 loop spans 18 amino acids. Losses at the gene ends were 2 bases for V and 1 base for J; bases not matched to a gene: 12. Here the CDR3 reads CASSVSLPGTGGTDTQYF. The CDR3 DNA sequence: TGTGCCAGCAGCGTCTCCTTGCCCGGGACAGGCGGCACAGATACGCAGTATTTT.

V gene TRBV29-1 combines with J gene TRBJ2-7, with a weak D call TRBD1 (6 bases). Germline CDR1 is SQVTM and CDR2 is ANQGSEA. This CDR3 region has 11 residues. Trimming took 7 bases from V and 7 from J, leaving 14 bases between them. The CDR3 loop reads CSARGFGEQYF. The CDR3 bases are TGCAGCGCCAGGGGATTCGGGGAGCAGTACTTC.

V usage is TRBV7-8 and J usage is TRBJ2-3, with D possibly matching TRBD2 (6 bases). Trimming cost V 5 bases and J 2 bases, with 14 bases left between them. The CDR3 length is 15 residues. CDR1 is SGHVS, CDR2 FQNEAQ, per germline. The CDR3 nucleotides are TGTGCCAGCAGCCGCAGCGCGGGGTCCACAGATACGCAGTATTTT. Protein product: CASSRSAGSTDTQYF.

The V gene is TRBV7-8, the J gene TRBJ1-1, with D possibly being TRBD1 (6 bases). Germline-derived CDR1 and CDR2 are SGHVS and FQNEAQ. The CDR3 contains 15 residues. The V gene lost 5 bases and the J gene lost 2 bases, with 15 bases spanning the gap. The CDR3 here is CASSTRTAINTEAFF. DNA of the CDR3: TGTGCCAGCAGCACCCGGACAGCCATCAACACTGAAGCTTTCTTT.

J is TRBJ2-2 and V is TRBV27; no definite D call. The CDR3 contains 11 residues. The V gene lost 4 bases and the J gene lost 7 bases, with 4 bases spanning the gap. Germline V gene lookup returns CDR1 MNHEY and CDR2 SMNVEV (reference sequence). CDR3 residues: CASSSSGELFF. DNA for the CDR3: TGTGCCAGCAGTTCAAGCGGGGAGCTGTTTTTT.

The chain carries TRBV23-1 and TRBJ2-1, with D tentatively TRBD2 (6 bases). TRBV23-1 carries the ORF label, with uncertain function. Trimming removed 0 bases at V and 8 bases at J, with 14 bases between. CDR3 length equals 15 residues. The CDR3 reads CASSQSDPGRHEQFF. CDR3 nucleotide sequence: TGCGCCAGCAGTCAATCGGACCCAGGGAGGCATGAGCAGTTCTTC.

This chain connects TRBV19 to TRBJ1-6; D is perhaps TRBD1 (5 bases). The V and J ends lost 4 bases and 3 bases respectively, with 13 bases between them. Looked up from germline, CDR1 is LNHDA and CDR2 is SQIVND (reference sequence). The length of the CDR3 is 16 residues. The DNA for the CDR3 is TGTGCCAGTAGTAACCCCCTGAGGGGCTATAATTCACCCCTCCACTTT. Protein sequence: CASSNPLRGYNSPLHF.

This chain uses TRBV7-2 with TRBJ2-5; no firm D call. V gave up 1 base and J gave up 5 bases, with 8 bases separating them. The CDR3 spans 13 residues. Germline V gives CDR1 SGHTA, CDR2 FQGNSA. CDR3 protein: CASSLVRRETQYF. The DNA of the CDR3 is TGTGCCAGCAGCTTAGTTCGGCGGGAGACCCAGTACTTC.

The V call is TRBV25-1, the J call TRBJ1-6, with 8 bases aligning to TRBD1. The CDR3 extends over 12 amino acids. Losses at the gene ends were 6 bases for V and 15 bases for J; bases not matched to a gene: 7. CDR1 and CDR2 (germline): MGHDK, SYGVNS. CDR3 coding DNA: TGTGCCAGCAGAAAACAGGGGGGGAGCCTCCACTTT. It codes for CASRKQGGSLHF.

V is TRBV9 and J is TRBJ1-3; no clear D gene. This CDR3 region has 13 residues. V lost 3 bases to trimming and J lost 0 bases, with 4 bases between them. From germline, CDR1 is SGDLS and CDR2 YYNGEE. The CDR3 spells CASSESSGNTIYF. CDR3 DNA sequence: TGTGCCAGCAGCGAATCCTCTGGAAACACCATATATTTT.

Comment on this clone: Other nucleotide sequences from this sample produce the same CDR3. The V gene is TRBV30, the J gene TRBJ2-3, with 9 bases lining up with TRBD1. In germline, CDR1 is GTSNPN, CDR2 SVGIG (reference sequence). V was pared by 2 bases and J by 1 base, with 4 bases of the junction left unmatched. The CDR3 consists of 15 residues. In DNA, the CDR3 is TGTGCCTGGAGTCCGGGACAGGGAGGCACAGATACGCAGTATTTT. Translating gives CAWSPGQGGTDTQYF.